A selection of T cell receptor beta chains follows, all from one sample in a study of cytomegalovirus exposure and HLA in healthy donors. Produced via immunoSEQ multiplex PCR; TCRdb's table is partial and in-frame only. The sample yields about 98,000 clones, roughly 80% seen once. The sequenced material came from PBMCs. These receptors all come from a man aged 55 to 70 in good health and CMV-seropositive. CDR3s include the opening cysteine and the closing phenylalanine or tryptophan. A D gene is named only where the DNA matches it firmly. Clone size is not always given. Where it is, it says once, few, many or a class for expanded clones.

>TRBV5-1|.|TRBJ1-5|.
TGCGCCAGCAGCTTAAAACAGGCTAATCAGCCCCAGCATTTT
CASSLKQANQPQHF
>TRBV28|.|TRBJ2-2|TRBD1
TGTGCCAGCAGTTTACCGAACAGGGGGCATACCGGGGAGCTGTTTTTT
CASSLPNRGHTGELFF
>TRBV30|.|TRBJ2-2|TRBD1
TGTGCCTGGGAACAGGGGGCTATCGGGGAGCTGTTTTTT
CAWEQGAIGELFF
>TRBV4-1|.|TRBJ2-1|.
TGCGCCAGCAGCCAATTAGAGAGCTCCTACAATGAGCAGTTCTTC
CASSQLESSYNEQFF
>TRBV23-1|.|TRBJ1-2|TRBD1
TGCGCCAGACCGGGACAGAAGGTTGGCAATAACTATGGCTACACCTTC
CARPGQKVGNNYGYTF
>TRBV27|few|TRBJ1-1|.
TGTGCCAGCAGCTCAAGGAGGACCGCAGCTTTCTTT
CASSSRRTAAFF
>TRBV14|few|TRBJ2-7|.
TGTGCCAGCAGCCAAGATCTGGGACAACGGCAGTACTTC
CASSQDLGQRQYF
>TRBV5-4|.|TRBJ2-7|TRBD1
TGTGCCAGCAGCTTGGGGGGACAGGGGGCGGGGGAGCAGTACTTC
CASSLGGQGAGEQYF
>TRBV5-1|.|TRBJ1-4|.
TGCGCCAGCAGGACGGGACTCCCGGTTAATGAAAAACTGTTTTTT
CASRTGLPVNEKLFF
>TRBV6-6|.|TRBJ1-6|.
TGCGCCAGCAGTTACTCACAGGGAAATAATTCACCCCTCCACTTT
CASSYSQGNNSPLHF
>TRBV5-6|.|TRBJ2-7|TRBD1
TGTGCCAGCAGCCGGACAGGCCCCTGGGGTGAGCAGTACTTC
CASSRTGPWGEQYF
>TRBV10-3|few|TRBJ1-1|TRBD1
TGTGCCATTGTAAACCCAGGGGGGAACACTGAAGCTTTCTTT
CAIVNPGGNTEAFF
>TRBV19|few|TRBJ1-6|TRBD1
TGTGCCAGTAGTATACGAGCCCGGGACAGGAATTCACCCCTCCACTTT
CASSIRARDRNSPLHF
>TRBV6-6|.|TRBJ2-7|TRBD1
TGTGCCAGCAGTAGAAACACGGACAGGGGGCTCTACGAGCAGTACTTC
CASSRNTDRGLYEQYF
>TRBV5-8|.|TRBJ2-2|.
TGTGCCAGCAGCTTGCAGACAGGGAACACCGGGGAGCTGTTTTTT
CASSLQTGNTGELFF
>TRBV4-2|.|TRBJ2-3|.
TGTGCCAGCAGCCAAAGGGCGTGGGACACCGTCACAGATACGCAGTATTTT
CASSQRAWDTVTDTQYF
>TRBV7-2|.|TRBJ1-5|.
TGTGCCAGCAGCGCGGGAGGGGTTCAGCCCCAGCATTTT
CASSAGGVQPQHF
>TRBV2|.|TRBJ1-6|.
TGTGCCAGCAGTGAAGTACGGGTTAGGAATTCACCCCTCCACTTT
CASSEVRVRNSPLHF
>TRBV11-2|.|TRBJ2-7|TRBD2
TGTGCCAGCAGCTTAATAGCGGGGGTATACGAGCAGTACTTC
CASSLIAGVYEQYF
>TRBV7-9|.|TRBJ2-3|TRBD1
TGTGCCAGCAGCTTCGGAACAGGGGGATCCACAGATACGCAGTATTTT
CASSFGTGGSTDTQYF
>TRBV5-5|.|TRBJ2-4|TRBD1
TGTGCCAGCTTGCGACAGGGTGTAAACATTCAGTACTTC
CASLRQGVNIQYF
>TRBV10-2|.|TRBJ2-4|TRBD1
TGCGCCAGCAGGGGGACAGGGCAAAACATTCAGTACTTC
CASRGTGQNIQYF
>TRBV29-1|.|TRBJ2-2|.
TGCAGCGTTGAGAACAGGGCACCCGGGGAGCTGTTTTTT
CSVENRAPGELFF
>TRBV28|.|TRBJ2-1|TRBD1
TGTGCCAGCAGTTTCGGGATGACAGGGGGAAGTAATGAGCAGTTCTTC
CASSFGMTGGSNEQFF
>TRBV10-3|many|TRBJ2-3|TRBD1
TGTGCCATCAGTGACCGGACAGGGTCCCCAGATACGCAGTATTTT
CAISDRTGSPDTQYF
>TRBV19|.|TRBJ1-6|.
TGTGCCAGTAGTATTGGGGCAAACTCCTATAATTCACCCCTCCACTTT
CASSIGANSYNSPLHF
>TRBV12-5|.|TRBJ1-6|.
TGTGCTAGTGCGACAGCAGGTTCACCCCTCCACTTT
CASATAGSPLHF
>TRBV7-2|.|TRBJ2-1|.
TGTGCCAGCAGCTTAGTGTCCGGGACAACCCTCGACAATGAGCAGTTCTTC
CASSLVSGTTLDNEQFF